This TCR beta chain is from a study of blood T cell repertoires in COVID-19. Turning to the study itself: Both acute and convalescent COVID-19 samples were obtained from the United States, Italy and Spain. T cells, B-cell-depleted T cells, or PBMCs provided the cDNA or gDNA that served as material.

There are 14 residues in the CDR3. V lost 4 bases, J lost 3 bases, and 12 bases lay in between. Per the germline V gene, CDR1 is SGHAT and CDR2 is FQNNGV. Original processing methods: Amplification of reference gene primers provided the estimated nucleated cell counts. Here immunoSEQ multiplex PCR was the method, and the copy in TCRdb shows in-frame clones only, minus some. Clone size and V and J calls were adopted from that table, with D and trimming inferred from the DNA. The profile shows 310,000 or so clones, about nine tenths of them singletons. The sample comprised peripheral blood. The chain is built from TRBV11-2 and TRBJ1-1; D is uncertain. The receptor was isolated from a woman younger than 45 with COVID-19, enrolled during active disease. CDR3 nucleotides: TGTGCCAGCAGCTCTCGGCCGGGAGACACTGAAGCTTTCTTT. Its translation: CASSSRPGDTEAFF. The variable domain in full, completed from reference TRBV11-2 and TRBJ1-1, reads EAGVAQSPRYKIIEKRQSVAFWCNPISGHATLYWYQQILGQGPKLLIQFQNNGVVDDSQLPKDRFSAERLKGVDSTLKIQPAKLEDSAVYLCASSSRPGDTEAFFGQGTRLTVV.